Shown below are 7 T cell receptor delta chains from a single sample sequenced in a study of gamma-delta chains in newborns, infants, children. TCRdb re-called the reads with CATT. The repertoire includes roughly 5,100 delta-chain clones, 2.5% to 3% of them detected once, and roughly 15% sits in the top ten. The sequenced sample was blood. The receptors come from a child who was a newborn, infant or young child, either healthy, febrile or measles-vaccinated (not recorded which).

In its sample, this clone ranks as medium-sized. The chain recombines TRDV2 with TRDJ3, with D perhaps matching TRDD3 (6 bases). V gave up 0 bases and J gave up 8 bases, with 10 bases separating them. The germline gives CDR1 GEAIGNYY, CDR2 EKD. CDR3 size: 15 residues. CDR3: CACDTVGVHTRQMFF. The CDR3 DNA reads TGTGCCTGTGACACCGTGGGGGTCCACACCCGACAGATGTTTTTC.

This chain links TRDV2 with TRDJ3, with TRDD3 matching over 9 bases. The V gene's germline CDR1 is GEAIGNYY and CDR2 EKD. CDR3 size: 19 residues. The J segment lost 0 bases and the V segment lost 3 bases, leaving 8 bases of the junction unmatched. CDR3 coding DNA: TGTGCCTGTGACGATCTCACTGGGGGACACTCCTGGGACACCCGACAGATGTTTTTC. Translating gives CACDDLTGGHSWDTRQMFF.

This clone occurred a few times. The chain joins TRAV29/DV5 to TRDJ3; 7 bases align to TRDD3. The CDR3 is 19 residues long. CDR1 and CDR2 (germline): NSMFDY, ISSIKDK. Trimming at V came to 0 bases and at J to 0 bases, leaving 9 bases not matched to a gene. CDR3 coding DNA: TGTGCAGCAAGCGAGGGTTGGGGGACCTTCTCCTGGGACACCCGACAGATGTTTTTC. This sequence encodes CAASEGWGTFSWDTRQMFF.

The V call is TRDV2, the J call TRDJ3; TRDD3 matches 11 bases. CDR3 size: 21 residues. CDR1 GEAIGNYY and CDR2 EKD come from the germline V gene. V lost 0 bases to trimming and J lost 0 bases; unmatched junction nucleotides: 9. The CDR3 loop reads CACDTVSGGYSSSWDTRQMFF. CDR3 in DNA: TGTGCCTGTGACACCGTTTCTGGGGGATACTCCAGCTCCTGGGACACCCGACAGATGTTTTTC.

Only a few counts were recorded for this clone. CDR3 DNA sequence: TGTGCCTGTGACACCGTTGGGGGATACGCGGGAAGAGAGGATAAACTCATCTTT. Amino acids: CACDTVGGYAGREDKLIF. This chain uses TRDV2 with TRDJ1, with 11 positions matching TRDD3. The trim removed 0 bases at V and 5 bases at J, leaving 13 bases unmatched. In germline, CDR1 is GEAIGNYY, CDR2 EKD. The CDR3 runs to 18 residues.

Of note for this clone: The identical CDR3 is also encoded by other nucleotide sequences in the sample. CDR3 coding DNA: TGTGCCTGTGACACCGTTCGCGGGGGACCCGGCTCCTGGGACACCCGACAGATGTTTTTC. This sequence encodes CACDTVRGGPGSWDTRQMFF. The chain carries TRDV2 and TRDJ3; D may be TRDD3 (6 bases). The germline gives CDR1 GEAIGNYY, CDR2 EKD. The CDR3 covers 20 residues. V was trimmed by 0 bases and J by 0 bases, leaving 17 bases between them.

On this clone itself: A much larger clone is a single base away; this may be a read error. Other DNA variants within this sample encode the same CDR3. CDR3 in amino acids: CACDTVGDWDTRQMFF. The CDR3 bases are TGTGCCTGTGACACCGTGGGGGACTGGGACACCCGACAGATGTTTTTC. The chain has TRDV2 and TRDJ3; 7 bases line up with TRDD3. Per germline, CDR1 GEAIGNYY and CDR2 EKD. V shed 0 bases, J shed 3 bases, and the junction held 1 base outside the gene matches. This CDR3 has 16 residues.